This entry features one T cell receptor beta chain sequence. Its antigen is undetermined. Deletions cut 5 bases from V and 4 bases from J, with 11 bases between. Germline V gene data show CDR1 as KGHSH and CDR2 as LQKENI. The CDR3 length is 13 residues. These data are taken from a study of PD-1 blockade in classical Hodgkin lymphoma. General observations from the study: CD4+ TCR diversity rose significantly by C4D1, and CD8+ TCR diversity did not.

Stated time point: cycle 4 day 1 (C4D1), after five to seven weeks of nivolumab. Every patient relapsed after autologous stem cell transplantation, and brentuximab vedotin exposure varied. Assay used: immunoSEQ multiplex PCR; TCRdb lists only in-frame clones, some missing. The sample records 100,000 or so clones, around nine tenths being singletons. The sequenced sample was peripheral blood mononuclear cells (PBMCs), obtained before the fourth cycle of nivolumab. The rearrangement links TRBV18 to TRBJ1-2; D is ambiguous. The receptor's source is a human donor with classical Hodgkin lymphoma. The CDR3 nucleotides are TGTGCCAGCTCAGCTACAGCTCGCTATGGCTACACCTTC. It yields the protein CASSATARYGYTF.